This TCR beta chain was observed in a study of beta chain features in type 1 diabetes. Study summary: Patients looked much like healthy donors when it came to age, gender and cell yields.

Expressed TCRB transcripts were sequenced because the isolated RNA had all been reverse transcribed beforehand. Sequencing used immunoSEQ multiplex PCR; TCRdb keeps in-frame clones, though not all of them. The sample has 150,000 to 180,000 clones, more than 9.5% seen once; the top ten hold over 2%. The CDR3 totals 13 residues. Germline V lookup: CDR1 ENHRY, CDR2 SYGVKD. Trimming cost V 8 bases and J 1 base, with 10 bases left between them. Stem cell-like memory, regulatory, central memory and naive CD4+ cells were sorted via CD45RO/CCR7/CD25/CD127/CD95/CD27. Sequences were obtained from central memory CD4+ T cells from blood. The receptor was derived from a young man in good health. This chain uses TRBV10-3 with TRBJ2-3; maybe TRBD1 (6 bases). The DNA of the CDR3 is TGTGCCATCCAGGCAGGGGGCACAGATACGCAGTATTTT. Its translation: CAIQAGGTDTQYF.